The 20 T cell receptor beta chains below were found in one sample sequenced in a study of T cells expressing NK-cell markers. TCRdb reprocessed the 5' RACE reads, keeping one entry per CDR3 protein, no DNA. The listing records about 260,000 distinct CDR3 sequences. Sequenced: blood T cells: a sorted CD56 or NKG2C T cell subset, CD4+ or CD8+ T cells, or bulk PBMC T cells (not recorded which). These receptors were collected from a man aged 18-30 years in good health.

V is TRBV20-1 and J is TRBJ1-4; the TCRdb call, TRBD1, lacks DNA for checking. CDR3 length equals 15 residues. Germline CDR1 and CDR2: DFQATT and SNEGSKA (reference sequence). CDR3 amino acids: CSANLPWGAEEKLFF.

This chain joins TRBV5-8 and TRBJ1-5; TCRdb's D call of TRBD1 is untestable without DNA. Germline lookup yields CDR1 SGHTS and CDR2 YDEGEE. The CDR3 spans 16 residues. This CDR3 is CASSLEAGTGNQPQHF.

The V and J genes are TRBV6-1 and TRBJ2-7; the D gene TCRdb calls, TRBD1, cannot be checked with no DNA. CDR1 is MNHNS and CDR2 is SASEGT in the germline V gene. This CDR3 is 15 amino acids long. The CDR3 region is CASSGTGEIHYEQYF.

J is TRBJ2-7 and V is TRBV21-1. TRBV21-1 is deemed a pseudogene. CDR3 length equals 15 residues. CDR3 loop: CASSEGQEHFYEQYF.

V usage is TRBV7-9 and J usage is TRBJ2-1. The CDR3 is 15 amino acids. Germline CDR1 SEHNR, CDR2 FQNEAQ (reference sequence). The CDR3 sequence is CASSLGGSPHNEQFF.

The rearrangement uses TRBV20-1 and TRBJ2-1; TCRdb returns TRBD1, unconfirmable since there is no DNA. Germline CDR1 is DFQATT and CDR2 is SNEGSKA (reference sequence). The CDR3 contains 13 residues. The CDR3 sequence is CSAIRDINNEQFF.

The rearrangement links TRBV5-1 to TRBJ2-3; TCRdb indicates TRBD2, and absent DNA this call remains unverified. Germline CDR1 and CDR2: SGHRS and YFSETQ. The CDR3 sequence is 21 residues long. The CDR3 spells CASSFSDSPRTSGKRADTQYF. Supplemented by reference TRBV5-1 and TRBJ2-3, the full variable domain reads KAGVTQTPRYLIKTRGQQVTLSCSPISGHRSVSWYQQTPGQGLQFLFEYFSETQRNKGNFPGRFSGRQFSNSRSEMNVSTLELGDSALYLCASSFSDSPRTSGKRADTQYFGPGTRLTVL.

The genes are TRBV7-9 and TRBJ2-5; TCRdb selects TRBD1, and the lack of DNA leaves this call unchecked. This CDR3 comprises 14 residues. CDR1 SEHNR and CDR2 FQNEAQ come from the germline V gene (reference sequence). CDR3 region: CASSTGQLSETQYF.

The V and J genes are TRBV6-5 and TRBJ1-4; the TRBD1 assignment by TCRdb is unverifiable without DNA. CDR3 length: 14 residues. The V gene's germline CDR1 is MNHEY and CDR2 SVGAGI. CDR3 loop: CASRLDRGGEKLFF.

This chain uses TRBV5-8 with TRBJ2-1; checking the TCRdb D call of TRBD2 is not possible without DNA. CDR1 SGHTS and CDR2 YDEGEE come from the germline V gene. This CDR3 comprises 14 residues. CDR3 sequence: CASSLIEGYNEQFF.

CDR3 protein: CASSYHRDRGDEQFF. The chain uses TRBV9 and TRBJ2-1; TCRdb returns TRBD1, unconfirmable since there is no DNA. Per germline, CDR1 SGDLS and CDR2 YYNGEE. This CDR3 contains 15 residues.

The V call is TRBV5-5, the J call TRBJ2-3; TCRdb selects TRBD2, and the lack of DNA leaves this call unchecked. The CDR3 length is 14 residues. The germline CDR1 and CDR2 sequences are SGHKS and YYEKEE (reference sequence). The CDR3 reads CASSLEGITNTQYF.

This chain uses TRBV29-1 with TRBJ1-1; the D gene TCRdb calls, TRBD1, cannot be checked with no DNA. The CDR3 is made up of 14 amino acids. CDR1 SQVTM and CDR2 ANQGSEA come from the germline V gene. CDR3 residues: CSVWGRTVNTEAFF.

The chain couples TRBV6-1 to TRBJ2-1; TCRdb's D call of TRBD2 is untestable without DNA. The CDR3 covers 15 residues. Germline V gene lookup returns CDR1 MNHNS and CDR2 SASEGT. CDR3 loop: CASSKPGLAGGPVFF.

The chain uses TRBV12-3 or TRBV12-4 and TRBJ1-5. This CDR3 contains 11 residues. The CDR3 loop reads CASSNFQPQHF.

The rearrangement uses TRBV5-1 and TRBJ2-5; TCRdb reports TRBD2, a call that lacks DNA to check it against. Germline-derived CDR1 and CDR2 are SGHRS and YFSETQ. This CDR3 has 13 residues. CDR3 amino acids: CASSSGLNKVQYF.

The chain combines TRBV7-7 with TRBJ2-7; TCRdb gives TRBD1 as the D gene, but with no DNA this cannot be confirmed. The CDR3 consists of 15 residues. Germline lookup yields CDR1 SSHAT and CDR2 FNYEAQ (reference sequence). The CDR3: CASSLGPGVTYEQYF. The whole variable domain, filled in from reference TRBV7-7 and TRBJ2-7, reads GAGVSQSPRYKVTKRGQDVTLRCDPISSHATLYWYQQALGQGPEFLTYFNYEAQPDKSGLPSDRFSAERPEGSISTLTIQRTEQRDSAMYRCASSLGPGVTYEQYFGPGTRLTVT.

The chain is built from TRBV5-1 and TRBJ2-3; TCRdb calls TRBD2, which cannot be checked without DNA. The CDR3 is made up of 15 amino acids. Per the germline V gene, CDR1 is SGHRS and CDR2 is YFSETQ. CDR3: CASSLALGSADTQYF.

This rearrangement joins TRBV12-3 or TRBV12-4 to TRBJ2-2. CDR3 length: 13 amino acids. CDR3 loop: CASTRSTEGELFF.

The chain recombines TRBV6-5 with TRBJ2-3; TCRdb reports TRBD1, a call that lacks DNA to check it against. Per the germline V gene, CDR1 is MNHEY and CDR2 is SVGAGI. The CDR3 is 15 residues long. This chain's CDR3 is CASSYGTGPLATQYF.